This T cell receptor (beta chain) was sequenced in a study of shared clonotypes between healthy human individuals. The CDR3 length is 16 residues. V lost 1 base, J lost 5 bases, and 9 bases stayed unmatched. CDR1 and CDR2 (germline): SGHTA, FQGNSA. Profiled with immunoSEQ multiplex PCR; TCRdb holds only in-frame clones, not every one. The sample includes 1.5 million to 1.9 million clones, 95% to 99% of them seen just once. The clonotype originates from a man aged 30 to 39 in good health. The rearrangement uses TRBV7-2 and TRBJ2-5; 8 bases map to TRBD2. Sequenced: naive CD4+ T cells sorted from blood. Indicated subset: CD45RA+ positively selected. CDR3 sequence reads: CASSLVGLAGHETQYF. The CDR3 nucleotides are TGTGCCAGCAGCTTAGTTGGGCTAGCGGGTCACGAGACCCAGTACTTC.